One sample yielded the 32 T cell receptor beta chains listed below, sequenced in a study of PD-1 blockade in classical Hodgkin lymphoma. Only in-frame clones appear in the TCRdb table, and some are missing; sequencing was by immunoSEQ multiplex PCR. The profile shows over 25,000 clones, approximately 82% of them singletons. Relapse was seen in all patients after autologous stem cell transplantation, and brentuximab vedotin exposure was variable. The starting material was peripheral blood mononuclear cells (PBMCs), obtained before the second cycle of nivolumab. The receptor set was obtained from a human donor with classical Hodgkin lymphoma.

This rearrangement joins TRBV5-5 to TRBJ2-2; tentative D call: TRBD2 (5 bases). V was clipped by 3 bases and J by 0 bases, with 12 bases between them. This CDR3 has 16 amino acids. Germline V gives CDR1 SGHKS, CDR2 YYEKEE (reference sequence). The CDR3 nucleotides are TGTGCCAGCAGCTCCCGGACTCACGCGAACACCGGGGAGCTGTTTTTT. Residues: CASSSRTHANTGELFF.

This clone was seen a single time. V usage is TRBV9 and J usage is TRBJ2-1; no clear D gene. Looked up from germline, CDR1 is SGDLS and CDR2 is YYNGEE. V gave up 4 bases and J gave up 3 bases, with 8 bases separating them. The CDR3 has 13 amino acids. The CDR3 nucleotides read TGTGCCAGCAGCCCTCAGGACTACAATGAGCAGTTCTTC. Residues: CASSPQDYNEQFF. Variable domain in full (rest from reference TRBV9 and TRBJ2-1): DSGVTQTPKHLITATGQRVTLRCSPRSGDLSVYWYQQSLDQGLQFLIQYYNGEERAKGNILERFSAQQFPDLHSELNLSSLELGDSALYFCASSPQDYNEQFFGPGTRLTVL.

The chain links TRBV28 to TRBJ1-6, with D hard to call. The CDR3 runs 13 residues. Trimming pared 4 bases from V and 7 bases from J, leaving 8 bases between. Per the germline V gene, CDR1 is MDHEN and CDR2 is SYDVKM. The CDR3 sequence: CASSSLRNSPLHF. CDR3 bases: TGTGCCAGCAGTTCATTACGGAATTCACCCCTCCACTTT. Supplemented by reference TRBV28 and TRBJ1-6, the full variable domain reads DVKVTQSSRYLVKRTGEKVFLECVQDMDHENMFWYRQDPGLGLRLIYFSYDVKMKEKGDIPEGYSVSREKKERFSLILESASTNQTSMYLCASSSLRNSPLHFGNGTRLTVT.

Only one count was recorded for this clone. The J gene is TRBJ1-1, the V gene TRBV5-4; 9 positions agree with TRBD1. CDR1 SGHNT and CDR2 YYREEE come from the germline V gene (reference sequence). This CDR3 contains 14 residues. The V gene end was trimmed by 3 bases and the J gene end by 4 bases; junction bases not matched to a gene: 4. CDR3 amino acids: CASSWGTGRTEAFF. Here the CDR3 DNA reads TGTGCCAGCAGCTGGGGGACAGGGCGCACTGAAGCTTTCTTT.

This clone has a handful of counts. DNA of the CDR3: TGTGCCAGCAGCTTTCTAGGGATTCAGGGGCAGTACTTC. Protein sequence: CASSFLGIQGQYF. The chain employs TRBV7-9 and TRBJ2-7; D is perhaps TRBD1 (5 bases). The CDR3 length is 13 residues. Germline CDR1 SEHNR, CDR2 FQNEAQ (reference sequence). Trimming removed 3 bases from V and 9 bases from J, with 15 bases in between.

This clone was detected only once. The V call is TRBV5-6, the J call TRBJ2-7; no clear D. Germline CDR1 SGHDT, CDR2 YYEEEE. The CDR3 runs 14 residues. Trimming pared 1 base from V and 2 bases from J, leaving 10 bases between. CDR3 nucleotides: TGTGCCAGCAGCTTGCTACAGTCCCCCTACGAGCAGTACGTC. Its protein is CASSLLQSPYEQYV.

The J gene is TRBJ2-7, the V gene TRBV13; tentatively, D is TRBD2 (5 bases). There are 14 residues in the CDR3. Germline-derived CDR1 and CDR2 are PRHDT and FYEKMQ (reference sequence). The V end was cut by 0 bases, the J end by 2 bases, with 8 bases between. The CDR3 sequence is CASSLGGAPYEQYV. The CDR3 coding sequence is TGTGCCAGCAGCTTAGGGGGAGCACCCTACGAGCAGTACGTC.

V is TRBV6-5 and J is TRBJ1-5, with D tentatively TRBD1 (5 bases). Germline loops: CDR1 MNHEY, CDR2 SVGAGI. Between the trimmed V and J ends, which lost 6 bases and 6 bases, there was a span of 18 bases. This CDR3 region has 15 residues. This CDR3 reads CASRQPQGIRQPQHF. The CDR3 DNA reads as TGTGCCAGCAGACAGCCCCAGGGTATACGTCAGCCCCAGCATTTT.

This sequence joins TRBV7-2 and TRBJ1-6, with D unresolved. Germline CDR1 reads SGHTA; CDR2 reads FQGNSA. With 4 bases removed from V and 5 bases from J, the gap between germline ends came to 9 bases. The CDR3 is 14 amino acids. CDR3 nucleotides: TGTGCCAGCAGCTCCCCGGGAAATAATTCACCCCTCCACTTT. Its protein is CASSSPGNNSPLHF.

The chain employs TRBV28 and TRBJ1-1; 7 bases match TRBD1. Looked up from germline, CDR1 is MDHEN and CDR2 is SYDVKM. With V trimmed by 5 bases and J by 4 bases, 10 bases remained unmatched. The CDR3 spans 15 residues. Here the CDR3 reads CASSPPDRVATEAFF. CDR3 DNA: TGTGCCAGCAGTCCACCCGACAGGGTCGCCACTGAAGCTTTCTTT. Complete variable domain (other parts from reference TRBV28 and TRBJ1-1): DVKVTQSSRYLVKRTGEKVFLECVQDMDHENMFWYRQDPGLGLRLIYFSYDVKMKEKGDIPEGYSVSREKKERFSLILESASTNQTSMYLCASSPPDRVATEAFFGQGTRLTVV.

This clone occurred once. The rearrangement links TRBV4-3 to TRBJ2-1; 11 bases agree with TRBD2. The CDR3 runs 17 residues. CDR1 and CDR2 from the germline V gene are LGHNA and YSLEER. V shed 4 bases and J 8 bases; nucleotides not matched to a gene: 13. CDR3: CASSRGTTSGSRDEQFF. In DNA, the CDR3 is TGCGCCAGCAGCCGGGGGACTACTAGCGGGAGTAGGGATGAGCAGTTCTTC.

This clone was picked up a small number of times. The chain combines TRBV7-9 with TRBJ1-2, with TRBD1 matching 8 bases. CDR1 and CDR2 from the germline V gene are SEHNR and FQNEAQ (reference sequence). This CDR3 is built from 13 residues. J lost 7 bases, V lost 4 bases, and 5 bases had no gene match. The CDR3 loop is CASSWTGTSGYTF. Here the CDR3 DNA reads TGTGCCAGCAGCTGGACAGGGACGAGTGGCTACACCTTC.

The V and J genes are TRBV7-8 and TRBJ2-7; 8 nucleotides align to TRBD2. Germline V gives CDR1 SGHVS, CDR2 FQNEAQ. V shed 4 bases, J shed 4 bases, and the junction held 18 bases outside the gene matches. CDR3 length: 18 amino acids. This CDR3 reads CASSSPASASGLLYEQYF. DNA for the CDR3: TGTGCCAGCAGCTCACCCGCTTCGGCTAGCGGGTTATTGTACGAGCAGTACTTC.

The chain is built from TRBV28 and TRBJ1-5, with a possible D match to TRBD1 (5 bases). The CDR3 loop spans 14 amino acids. Germline lookup yields CDR1 MDHEN and CDR2 SYDVKM. The V gene lost 3 bases and the J gene lost 4 bases, with 10 bases spanning the gap. The CDR3 DNA reads TGTGCCAGCAGTTTCCGGGACCGAAATCAGCCCCAGCATTTT. Translation gives CASSFRDRNQPQHF.

The chain uses TRBV7-2 and TRBJ2-1, with 9 bases lining up with TRBD2. With 4 bases clipped from V and 7 bases from J, the junction kept 8 bases outside the gene matches. Germline CDR1 is SGHTA and CDR2 is FQGNSA. The length of the CDR3 is 15 residues. The CDR3 sequence is CASSSTGTSRNEQFF. DNA of the CDR3: TGTGCCAGCAGCTCTACCGGGACTAGCAGGAATGAGCAGTTCTTC.

This clone was detected only a few times. The CDR3 DNA sequence: TGTGCCAGCAGCTTATTTACCCTGGGACAGGGGGACACTGAAGCTTTCTTT. Translation: CASSLFTLGQGDTEAFF. The rearrangement links TRBV11-3 to TRBJ1-1; 11 bases are shared with TRBD1. V lost 2 bases and J lost 3; bases outside the gene matches: 8. The length of the CDR3 is 17 residues. Germline V gene data show CDR1 as SGHNT and CDR2 as YENEEA.

V gene TRBV29-1 combines with J gene TRBJ1-1; weak D call: TRBD1 (5 bases). This CDR3 comprises 12 residues. Per the germline V gene, CDR1 is SQVTM and CDR2 is ANQGSEA. The V end was cut by 1 base, the J end by 6 bases, with 9 bases between. In DNA form, the CDR3 reads TGCAGCGTTGAAGGACAGAGAGCTGAAGCTTTCTTT. Translated: CSVEGQRAEAFF.

This clone came up once. The chain combines TRBV30 with TRBJ1-1; 8 bases match TRBD1. The CDR3 is 13 amino acids. Germline CDR1 is GTSNPN and CDR2 is SVGIG (reference sequence). The V segment lost 4 bases and the J segment 4 bases; nucleotides outside the gene matches: 5. The CDR3 sequence: CAWTPGQVTEAFF. The CDR3 DNA follows: TGTGCCTGGACACCGGGACAGGTCACTGAAGCTTTCTTT.

As concerns this clone: This specimen includes other DNA sequences encoding the same CDR3. The CDR3 loop is CASSYSGEGTEAFF. The DNA for the CDR3 is TGTGCCAGCAGTTACTCGGGGGAGGGCACTGAAGCTTTCTTT. The genes are TRBV6-6 and TRBJ1-1, with D possibly TRBD1 on 5 matching bases. Trimming left V 0 bases short and J 4 bases short, with 9 bases between. The germline V gene encodes CDR1 MNHNY and CDR2 SVGAGI (reference sequence). The CDR3 runs 14 residues.

The rearrangement links TRBV7-8 to TRBJ1-1; D perhaps matches TRBD1 (6 bases). CDR1 is SGHVS and CDR2 is FQNEAQ in the germline V gene. Trimming cost V 4 bases and J 5 bases, with 20 bases left between them. The CDR3 runs 16 residues. For the CDR3, the DNA is TGTGCCAGCAGCTCCCCCTTCGGGACACTGAGGACTGAAGCTTTCTTT. Its translation: CASSSPFGTLRTEAFF.

This clone was counted once. The rearrangement links TRBV25-1 to TRBJ2-5; no definite D call. The CDR3 spans 12 residues. The V gene's germline CDR1 is MGHDK and CDR2 SYGVNS. The V gene lost 3 bases and the J gene lost 2 bases, with 4 bases spanning the gap. CDR3 in DNA: TGTGCCAGCAGTGAGGCTCAAGAGACCCAGTACTTC. Its protein product is CASSEAQETQYF.

This rearrangement joins TRBV28 to TRBJ2-7; D perhaps matches TRBD1 (6 bases). Germline V gives CDR1 MDHEN, CDR2 SYDVKM. The CDR3 contains 15 residues. Trimming left V 5 bases short and J 7 bases short, with 21 bases between. CDR3 region: CASSTYGTLPGEQYF. CDR3 bases: TGTGCCAGCAGTACCTACGGGACACTCCCGGGAGAGCAGTACTTC.

This clone was seen a handful of times. The CDR3 is CASRWGTGDSPLHF. CDR3 sequence (DNA): TGTGCCAGCAGGTGGGGGACAGGGGATTCACCCCTCCACTTT. The chain carries TRBV28 and TRBJ1-6; 10 positions agree with TRBD1. CDR1 MDHEN and CDR2 SYDVKM come from the germline V gene. Trimming at V came to 6 bases and at J to 8 bases, leaving 4 bases not matched to a gene. The CDR3 spans 14 residues.

The V call is TRBV5-4, the J call TRBJ2-1; tentative D call: TRBD2 (6 bases). Trimming removed 6 bases at V and 1 base at J, with 17 bases between. This CDR3 spans 16 amino acids. Per the germline V gene, CDR1 is SGHNT and CDR2 is YYREEE (reference sequence). The CDR3 loop is CASTKGSGRSYNEQFF. CDR3 nucleotides: TGTGCCAGCACCAAGGGGAGCGGGCGGTCCTACAATGAGCAGTTCTTC.

The chain employs TRBV4-3 and TRBJ1-2, with D possibly matching TRBD1 (5 bases). V was trimmed by 0 bases and J by 4 bases, leaving 15 bases between them. CDR3 length: 16 amino acids. Germline CDR1 LGHNA, CDR2 YSLEER. The DNA of the CDR3 is TGCGCCAGCAGCCAAGACCGCAGGGCATGGAGCTATGGCTACACCTTC. Its protein product is CASSQDRRAWSYGYTF.

The chain joins TRBV19 to TRBJ1-5; D ambiguous. The V end was cut by 7 bases, the J end by 0 bases, with 13 bases between. This CDR3 has 15 amino acids. CDR1 is LNHDA and CDR2 is SQIVND in the germline V gene (reference sequence). CDR3 DNA: TGTGCCAGTAACCCGCAGCCTTATAGCAATCAGCCCCAGCATTTT. Protein product: CASNPQPYSNQPQHF.

This rearrangement joins TRBV10-1 to TRBJ2-3, with TRBD1 identical over 10 bases. V was clipped by 4 bases and J by 0 bases; unmatched bases: 4. The germline V gene encodes CDR1 WNHNN and CDR2 SYGVQD (reference sequence). The CDR3 loop spans 16 amino acids. For the CDR3, the DNA is TGCGCCAGCAGTGGCGGGACAGGGGAGAGCACAGATACGCAGTATTTT. Its translation is CASSGGTGESTDTQYF.

The chain's CDR3 is CASRTGQLNTEAFF. CDR3 sequence (DNA): TGTGCCAGCAGAACGGGACAGCTGAACACTGAAGCTTTCTTT. This chain connects TRBV6-5 to TRBJ1-1; 7 bases agree with TRBD1. The CDR3 spans 14 residues. V was pared by 6 bases and J by 0 bases, with 4 bases of the junction left unmatched. Germline V gives CDR1 MNHEY, CDR2 SVGAGI.

In its sample, this clone was seen once. The V and J genes are TRBV5-1 and TRBJ2-5; D ambiguous. From germline, CDR1 is SGHRS and CDR2 YFSETQ. There are 14 residues in the CDR3. V shed 1 base and J shed 0 bases, with 7 bases lying between them. CDR3 sequence: CASSLSVNQETQYF. CDR3 DNA sequence: TGCGCCAGCAGCTTGTCGGTAAACCAAGAGACCCAGTACTTC.

The chain uses TRBV7-9 and TRBJ1-4, with D tentatively TRBD1 (6 bases). Germline CDR1 is SEHNR and CDR2 is FQNEAQ (reference sequence). Trimming removed 5 bases from V and 7 bases from J, with 14 bases in between. The CDR3 contains 14 residues. For the CDR3, the DNA is TGTGCCAGCAGCGTCCAGGGGCTGGGTGAAAAACTGTTTTTT. Its translation is CASSVQGLGEKLFF.

This clone has just a few counts. The V call is TRBV5-6, the J call TRBJ1-2; 8 bases align to TRBD1. The CDR3 extends over 14 amino acids. Germline CDR1 reads SGHDT; CDR2 reads YYEEEE. The junction had 10 bases not matched to a gene; V was cut back by 4 bases and J by 8 bases. CDR3 loop: CASSHGQGVSGYTF. The CDR3, as DNA: TGTGCCAGCAGCCACGGACAGGGAGTGAGCGGCTACACCTTC. Full variable domain (outside the CDR3, taken from reference TRBV5-6 and TRBJ1-2): DAGVTQSPTHLIKTRGQQVTLRCSPKSGHDTVSWYQQALGQGPQFIFQYYEEEERQRGNFPDRFSGHQFPNYSSELNVNALLLGDSALYLCASSHGQGVSGYTFGSGTRLTVV.

V and J are TRBV7-3 and TRBJ2-3, with D possibly being TRBD1 (6 bases). Germline CDR1 and CDR2: SGHTA and FQGTGA. The CDR3 consists of 15 residues. Trimming cost V 5 bases and J 1 base, with 13 bases left between them. The CDR3 DNA reads TGTGCCAGCAGCGTACAGGGCCCCGGCACAGATACGCAGTATTTT. Its translation is CASSVQGPGTDTQYF.